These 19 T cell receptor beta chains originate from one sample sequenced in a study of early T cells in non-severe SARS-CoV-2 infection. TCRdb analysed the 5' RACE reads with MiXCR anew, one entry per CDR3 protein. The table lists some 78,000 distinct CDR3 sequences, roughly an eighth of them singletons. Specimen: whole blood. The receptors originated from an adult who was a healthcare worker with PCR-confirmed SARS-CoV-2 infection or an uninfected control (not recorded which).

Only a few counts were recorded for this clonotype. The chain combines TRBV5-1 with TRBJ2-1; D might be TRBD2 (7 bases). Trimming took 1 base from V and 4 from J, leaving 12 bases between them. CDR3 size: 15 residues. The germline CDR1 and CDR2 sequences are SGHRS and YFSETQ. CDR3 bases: TGCGCCAGCAGCTTGATGGCGGGGGCGTACAATGAGCAGTTCTTC. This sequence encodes CASSLMAGAYNEQFF.

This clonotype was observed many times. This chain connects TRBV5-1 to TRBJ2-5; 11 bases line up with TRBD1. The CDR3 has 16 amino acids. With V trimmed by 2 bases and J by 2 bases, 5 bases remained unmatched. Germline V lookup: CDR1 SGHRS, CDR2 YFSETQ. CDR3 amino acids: CASSFRTGGQQETQYF. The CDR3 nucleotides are TGCGCCAGCAGCTTTAGGACAGGGGGCCAACAAGAGACCCAGTACTTC. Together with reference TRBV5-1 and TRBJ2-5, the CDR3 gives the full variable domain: KAGVTQTPRYLIKTRGQQVTLSCSPISGHRSVSWYQQTPGQGLQFLFEYFSETQRNKGNFPGRFSGRQFSNSRSEMNVSTLELGDSALYLCASSFRTGGQQETQYFGPGTRLLVL.

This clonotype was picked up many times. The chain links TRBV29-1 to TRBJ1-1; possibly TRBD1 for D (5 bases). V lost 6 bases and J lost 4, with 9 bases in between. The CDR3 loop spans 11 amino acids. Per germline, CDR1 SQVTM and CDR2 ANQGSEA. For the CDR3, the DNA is TGCAGCGTCGGTAGGGGCACTGAAGCTTTCTTT. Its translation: CSVGRGTEAFF.

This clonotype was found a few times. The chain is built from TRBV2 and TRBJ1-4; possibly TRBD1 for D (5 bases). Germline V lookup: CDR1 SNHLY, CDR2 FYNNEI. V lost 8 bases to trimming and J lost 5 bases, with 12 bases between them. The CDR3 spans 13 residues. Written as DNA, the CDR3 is TGTGCCAGCGGTAGGGACCGCAATGAAAAACTGTTTTTT. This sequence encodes CASGRDRNEKLFF.

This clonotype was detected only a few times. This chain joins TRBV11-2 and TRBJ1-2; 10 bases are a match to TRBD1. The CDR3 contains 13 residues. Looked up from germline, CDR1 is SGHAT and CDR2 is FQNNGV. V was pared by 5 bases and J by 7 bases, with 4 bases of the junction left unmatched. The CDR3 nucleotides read TGTGCCAGCAGCCCGGACAGGGGGATTGGCTACACCTTC. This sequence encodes CASSPDRGIGYTF.

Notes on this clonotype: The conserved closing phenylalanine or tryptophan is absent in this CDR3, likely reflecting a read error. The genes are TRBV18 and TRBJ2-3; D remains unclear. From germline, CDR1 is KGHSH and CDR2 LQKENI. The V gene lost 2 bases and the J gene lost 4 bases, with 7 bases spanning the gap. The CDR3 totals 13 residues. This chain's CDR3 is CASSPGLADTQYL. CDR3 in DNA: TGTGCCAGCTCACCAGGGCTCGCAGATACGCAGTATTTG.

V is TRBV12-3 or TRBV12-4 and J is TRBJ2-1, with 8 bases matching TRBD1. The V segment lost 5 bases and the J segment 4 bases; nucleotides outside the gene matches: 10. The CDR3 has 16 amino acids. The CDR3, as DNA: TGTGCCAGCAGTGCTTCTAACAGGGGGTTTTACAATGAGCAGTTCTTC. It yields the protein CASSASNRGFYNEQFF.

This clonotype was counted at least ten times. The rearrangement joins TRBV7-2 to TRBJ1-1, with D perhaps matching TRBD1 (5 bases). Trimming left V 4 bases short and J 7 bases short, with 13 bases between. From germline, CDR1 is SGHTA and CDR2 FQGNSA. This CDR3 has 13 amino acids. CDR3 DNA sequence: TGTGCCAGCAGCTCGTCCCCGGGGGGTGAAGCTTTCTTT. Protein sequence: CASSSSPGGEAFF. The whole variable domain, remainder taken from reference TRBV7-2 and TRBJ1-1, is GAGVSQSPSNKVTEKGKDVELRCDPISGHTALYWYRQSLGQGLEFLIYFQGNSAPDKSGLPSDRFSAERTGGSVSTLTIQRTQQEDSAVYLCASSSSPGGEAFFGQGTRLTVV.

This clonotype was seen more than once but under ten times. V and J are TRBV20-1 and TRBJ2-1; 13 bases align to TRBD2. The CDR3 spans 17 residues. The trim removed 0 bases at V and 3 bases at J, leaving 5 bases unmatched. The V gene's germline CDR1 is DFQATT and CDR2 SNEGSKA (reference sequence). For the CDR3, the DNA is TGCAGTGCTAGAGACGCCGGACTAGCGGGGGACTACAATGAGCAGTTCTTC. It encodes CSARDAGLAGDYNEQFF.

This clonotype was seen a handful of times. The CDR3 reads CSATTGHEQFF. The CDR3 DNA reads as TGCAGCGCAACTACAGGCCATGAGCAGTTCTTC. The rearrangement links TRBV29-1 to TRBJ2-1, with D possibly matching TRBD1 (5 bases). The CDR3 contains 11 residues. Trimming cost V 7 bases and J 8 bases, with 12 bases left between them. Germline CDR1 and CDR2: SQVTM and ANQGSEA.

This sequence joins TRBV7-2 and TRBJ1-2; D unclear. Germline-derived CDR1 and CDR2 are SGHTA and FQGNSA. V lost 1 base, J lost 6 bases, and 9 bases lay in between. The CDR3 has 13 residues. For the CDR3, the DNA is TGTGCCAGCAGCTTAGTGGCCAGGAATGGCTACACCTTC. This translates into CASSLVARNGYTF.

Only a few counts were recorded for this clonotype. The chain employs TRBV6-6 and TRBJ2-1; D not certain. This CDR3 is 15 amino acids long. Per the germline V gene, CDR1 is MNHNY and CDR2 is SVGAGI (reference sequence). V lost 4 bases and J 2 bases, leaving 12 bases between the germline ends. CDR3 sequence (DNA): TGTGCCAGCAGTTTAGGTCAAAACCCCTACAATGAGCAGTTCTTC. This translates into CASSLGQNPYNEQFF.

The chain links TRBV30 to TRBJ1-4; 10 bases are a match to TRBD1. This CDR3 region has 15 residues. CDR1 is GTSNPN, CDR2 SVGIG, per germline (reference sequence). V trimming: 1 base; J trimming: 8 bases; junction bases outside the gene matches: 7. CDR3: CAWSAIGQGDEKLFF. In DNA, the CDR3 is TGTGCCTGGAGTGCCATAGGACAGGGGGACGAAAAACTGTTTTTT.

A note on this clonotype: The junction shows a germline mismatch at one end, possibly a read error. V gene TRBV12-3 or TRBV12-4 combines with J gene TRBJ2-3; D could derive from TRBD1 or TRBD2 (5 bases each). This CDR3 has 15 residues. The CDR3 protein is CASSLEAGSTDTRYF. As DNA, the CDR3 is TGTGCCAGCAGTTTAGAGGCAGGGAGCACAGATACGCGGTATTTT.

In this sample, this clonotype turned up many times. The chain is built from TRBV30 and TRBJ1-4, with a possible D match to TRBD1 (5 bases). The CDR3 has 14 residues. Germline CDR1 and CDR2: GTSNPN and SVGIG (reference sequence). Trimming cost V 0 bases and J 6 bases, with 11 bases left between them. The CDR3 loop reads CAWSVSGSYEKLFF. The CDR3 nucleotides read TGTGCCTGGAGTGTGTCAGGGTCATATGAAAAACTGTTTTTT.

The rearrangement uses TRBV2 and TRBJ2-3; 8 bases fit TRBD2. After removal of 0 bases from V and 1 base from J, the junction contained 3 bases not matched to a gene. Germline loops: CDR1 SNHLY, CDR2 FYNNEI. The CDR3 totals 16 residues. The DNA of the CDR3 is TGTGCCAGCAGTGAAGCTCCCGGGGGGGGCACAGATACGCAGTATTTT. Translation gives CASSEAPGGGTDTQYF.

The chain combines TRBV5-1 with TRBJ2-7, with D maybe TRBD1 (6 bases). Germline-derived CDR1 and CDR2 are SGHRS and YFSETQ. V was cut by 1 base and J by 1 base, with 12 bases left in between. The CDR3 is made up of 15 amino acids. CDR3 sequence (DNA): TGCGCCAGCAGCTTGATGGGAAGGGGGTCCTACGAGCAGTACTTC. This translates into CASSLMGRGSYEQYF.

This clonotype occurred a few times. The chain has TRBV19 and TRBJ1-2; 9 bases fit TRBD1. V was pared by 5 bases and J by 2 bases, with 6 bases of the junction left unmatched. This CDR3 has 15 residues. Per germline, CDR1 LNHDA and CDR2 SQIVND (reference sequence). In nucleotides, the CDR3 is TGTGCCAGTAGTGCCCACAGGGGGCGGAACTATGGCTACACCTTC. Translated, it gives CASSAHRGRNYGYTF.

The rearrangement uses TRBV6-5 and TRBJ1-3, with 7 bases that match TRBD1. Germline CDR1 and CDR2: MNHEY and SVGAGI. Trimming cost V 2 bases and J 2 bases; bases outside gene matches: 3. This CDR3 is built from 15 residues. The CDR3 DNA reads TGTGCCAGCAGTTACGGACAGGAGACTGGAAACACCATATATTTT. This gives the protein CASSYGQETGNTIYF.